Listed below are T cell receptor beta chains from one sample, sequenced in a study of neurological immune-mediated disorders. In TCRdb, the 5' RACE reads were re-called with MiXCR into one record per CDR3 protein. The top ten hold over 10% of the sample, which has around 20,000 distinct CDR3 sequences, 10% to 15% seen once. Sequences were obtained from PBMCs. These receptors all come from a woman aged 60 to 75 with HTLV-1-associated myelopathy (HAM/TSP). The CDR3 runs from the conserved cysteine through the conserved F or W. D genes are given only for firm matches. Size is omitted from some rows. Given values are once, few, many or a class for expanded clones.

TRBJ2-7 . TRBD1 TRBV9 CASSPEGRGNEQYF
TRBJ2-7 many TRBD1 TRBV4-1 CASSQGQGNYEQYF
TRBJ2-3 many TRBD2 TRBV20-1 CSARGDSGGRPLSTQYF
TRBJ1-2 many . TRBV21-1 CASSLKGGPAGYGYTF
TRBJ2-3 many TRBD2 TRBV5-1 CASSPTGGGAPDTQYF
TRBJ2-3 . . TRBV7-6 CASSISGGPDTQYF
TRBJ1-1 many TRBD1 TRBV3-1 CASSQVGQGARNTEAFF
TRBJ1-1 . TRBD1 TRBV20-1 CSASDRGRVNTEAFF
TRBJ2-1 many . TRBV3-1 CASSQAAHNEQFF
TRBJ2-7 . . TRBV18 CASSQESYEQYF
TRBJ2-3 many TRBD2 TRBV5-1 CASSLEGLAGVDTQYF
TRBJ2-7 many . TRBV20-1 CSAGGSFLGEQYF
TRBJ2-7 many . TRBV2 CASSVLGGGYEQYF
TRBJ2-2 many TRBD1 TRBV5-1 CASSSGQGNTGELFF
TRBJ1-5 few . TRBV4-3 CASSQDTSRPPQHF
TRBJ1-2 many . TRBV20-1 CSATGRPNNYGYTF
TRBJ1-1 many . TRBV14 CASSPLAGRRTEAFF
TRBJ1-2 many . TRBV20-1 CSARDPGNYGYTF
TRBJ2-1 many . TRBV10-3 CAISDIGLSYNEQFF
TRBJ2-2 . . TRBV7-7 CASSPQPPGTEELFF
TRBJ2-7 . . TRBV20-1 CSAEKRGVGLEQYF
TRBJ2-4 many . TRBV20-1 CSAPRGTDQNIQYF
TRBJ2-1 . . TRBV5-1 CASSLEWGPNEQFF
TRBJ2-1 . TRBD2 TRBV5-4 CASSLSSGISNEQFF
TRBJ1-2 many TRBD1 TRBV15 CATSSRRGSDYGYTF
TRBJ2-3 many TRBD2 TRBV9 CASSVRGGRDTQYF
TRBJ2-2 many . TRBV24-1 CATSDPPGLAGELFF
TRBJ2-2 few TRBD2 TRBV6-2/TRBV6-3 CASIAGTRGNTGELFF
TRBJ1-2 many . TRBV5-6 CASSLRRSNYGYTF
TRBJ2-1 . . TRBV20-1 CSARGPLSVSSYNEQFF
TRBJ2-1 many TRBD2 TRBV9 CASSVEGGSYNEQFF
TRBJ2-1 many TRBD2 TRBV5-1 CASSIVTSGGNEQFF
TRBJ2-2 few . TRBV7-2 CASSFYICSASSTGRSGELFF
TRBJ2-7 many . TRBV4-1 CASSQEVNTYEQYF
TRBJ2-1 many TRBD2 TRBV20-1 CSARVASGSWNEQFF
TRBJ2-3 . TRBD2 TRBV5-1 CASSLAGIAGGQYF
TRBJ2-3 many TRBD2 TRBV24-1 CATSEASGIDTQYF
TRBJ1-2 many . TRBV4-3 CASSQVSLPFGPNYGYTF
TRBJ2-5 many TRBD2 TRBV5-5 CASSPRGDLQETQYF
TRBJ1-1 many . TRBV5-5 CASSLEGNTKAFF
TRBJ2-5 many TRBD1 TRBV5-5 CASSLGQVETQYF
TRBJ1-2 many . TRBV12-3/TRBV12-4 CASSHGGSGYGYTF